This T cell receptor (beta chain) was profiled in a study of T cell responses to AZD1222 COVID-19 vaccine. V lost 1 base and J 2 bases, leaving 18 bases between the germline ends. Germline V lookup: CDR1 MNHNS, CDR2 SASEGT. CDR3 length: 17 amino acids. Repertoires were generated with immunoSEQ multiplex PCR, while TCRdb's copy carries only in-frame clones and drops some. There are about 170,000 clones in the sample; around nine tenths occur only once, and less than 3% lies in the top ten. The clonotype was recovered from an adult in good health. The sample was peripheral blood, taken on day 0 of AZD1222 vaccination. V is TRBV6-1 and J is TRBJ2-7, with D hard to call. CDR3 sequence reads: CASSEGGWAHAAYEQYF. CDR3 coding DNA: TGTGCCAGCAGTGAAGGGGGTTGGGCTCACGCGGCCTACGAGCAGTACTTC.